The next 14 T cell receptor beta chains were all read from a single sample in a study of blood T cell repertoires in COVID-19. TCRdb keeps only in-frame clones here, not all; method: immunoSEQ multiplex PCR. This sample carries about 120,000 clones, approximately 90% of them seen once, and the ten largest clones take about 7.3%. The sample taken for sequencing was peripheral blood. The receptors here all came from a man aged 50-60 years with acute or convalescent COVID-19.

This chain uses TRBV29-1 with TRBJ1-1; a possible D gene is TRBD1 (5 bases). The germline V gene encodes CDR1 SQVTM and CDR2 ANQGSEA. V was cut by 3 bases and J by 1 base, with 24 bases left in between. The CDR3 sequence is 18 residues long. The CDR3 sequence is CSVDTIRGKGPRNTEAFF. DNA for the CDR3: TGCAGCGTTGATACAATTCGGGGGAAGGGACCGCGGAACACTGAAGCTTTCTTT.

V and J are TRBV5-1 and TRBJ1-5; TRBD1 might be the D (6 bases). V was cut by 4 bases and J by 0 bases, with 11 bases left in between. Per the germline V gene, CDR1 is SGHRS and CDR2 is YFSETQ. CDR3 length: 15 amino acids. In DNA form, the CDR3 reads TGCGCCAGCAGCCCAACAGGGAATAGCAATCAGCCCCAGCATTTT. This gives the protein CASSPTGNSNQPQHF.

The table lists this clone with a count of one. CDR3 loop: CATSSLGTVMNTEAFF. The CDR3 DNA reads TGTGCCACCAGCAGTCTCGGGACAGTCATGAACACTGAAGCTTTCTTT. The V gene is TRBV15, the J gene TRBJ1-1; 7 nucleotides agree with TRBD1. The CDR3 extends over 16 amino acids. With V trimmed by 3 bases and J by 0 bases, 7 bases remained unmatched. Germline CDR1 and CDR2: LNHNV and YYDKDF (reference sequence). The full variable domain, rest sourced from reference TRBV15 and TRBJ1-1, is DAMVIQNPRYQVTQFGKPVTLSCSQTLNHNVMYWYQQKSSQAPKLLFHYYDKDFNNEADTPDNFQSRRPNTSFCFLDIRSPGLGDTAMYLCATSSLGTVMNTEAFFGQGTRLTVV.

This clone was seen only once. The chain employs TRBV7-9 and TRBJ1-2; maybe TRBD1 (5 bases). The germline V gene encodes CDR1 SEHNR and CDR2 FQNEAQ (reference sequence). CDR3 length: 13 amino acids. V lost 5 bases, J lost 1 base, and 8 bases lay in between. In DNA, the CDR3 is TGTGCCAGCAGCCGCGACAGTAACTATGGCTACACCTTC. It translates to CASSRDSNYGYTF.

The sample holds a few counts of this clone. The chain recombines TRBV7-6 with TRBJ1-4; D perhaps matches TRBD1 (5 bases). Germline V gene lookup returns CDR1 SGHVS and CDR2 FNYEAQ. The ends were cut back, 5 bases at V and 0 bases at J, with 16 bases in the middle. The CDR3 runs 17 residues. CDR3 protein: CASSPGGGIATNEKLFF. For the CDR3, the DNA is TGTGCCAGCAGCCCTGGGGGGGGGATTGCAACTAATGAAAAACTGTTTTTT.

The chain employs TRBV3-1 (or the pseudogene TRBV3-2) and TRBJ2-7; 15 bases line up with TRBD2. Losses at the gene ends were 4 bases for V and 5 bases for J; bases not matched to a gene: 6. Looked up from germline, CDR1 is LGHDT and CDR2 is YNNKEL (reference sequence). This CDR3 has 16 residues. CDR3 in amino acids: CASSLGTSGRTDEQYF. For the CDR3, the DNA is TGTGCCAGCAGCCTTGGGACTAGCGGGAGGACGGACGAGCAGTACTTC.

This sequence joins TRBV7-2 and TRBJ2-3; maybe TRBD2 (5 bases). This CDR3 is built from 13 residues. Germline V gives CDR1 SGHTA, CDR2 FQGNSA. With 1 base removed from V and 9 bases from J, the gap between germline ends came to 11 bases. The CDR3 loop reads CASSLDIGGTQYF. The CDR3 nucleotides are TGTGCCAGCAGCTTAGATATCGGAGGCACGCAGTATTTT.

This sequence joins TRBV4-1 and TRBJ2-7; 11 bases are a match to TRBD2. The CDR3 runs to 18 residues. V was clipped by 4 bases and J by 4 bases; unmatched bases: 15. The germline CDR1 and CDR2 sequences are MGHRA and YSYEKL. DNA for the CDR3: TGCGCCAGCAGCCTACTCCTAGCGGGAGGCCTCACGGATTACGAGCAGTACTTC. It codes for CASSLLLAGGLTDYEQYF.

The count of this clone is one. The V gene is TRBV12-3 or TRBV12-4, the J gene TRBJ2-7, with 14 bases that match TRBD2. V lost 8 bases, J lost 4 bases, and 1 base stayed unmatched. The CDR3 is made up of 13 amino acids. DNA for the CDR3: TGTGCCAGCGGGACTAGCGGGGGTTACGAGCAGTACTTC. Amino acids: CASGTSGGYEQYF.

V gene TRBV29-1 combines with J gene TRBJ2-5; 12 nucleotides match TRBD2. CDR1 and CDR2 from the germline V gene are SQVTM and ANQGSEA. With V trimmed by 5 bases and J by 4 bases, 2 bases remained unmatched. The CDR3 runs to 13 residues. CDR3 DNA sequence: TGCAGCGTTTCACTAGCGGGAGGAGAGACCCAGTACTTC. Amino acid sequence: CSVSLAGGETQYF.

The chain combines TRBV19 with TRBJ1-3; 7 bases agree with TRBD1. CDR3 length equals 12 residues. J was trimmed by 6 bases and V by 9 bases; bases with no gene match: 5. Germline CDR1 reads LNHDA; CDR2 reads SQIVND (reference sequence). In DNA form, the CDR3 reads TGTGCCAGCACAGGGGAGGTAAACACCATATATTTT. It encodes CASTGEVNTIYF.

The chain is built from TRBV18 and TRBJ2-2; 8 positions match TRBD2. Per the germline V gene, CDR1 is KGHSH and CDR2 is LQKENI. The trim removed 6 bases at V and 1 base at J, leaving 7 bases unmatched. CDR3 length: 16 amino acids. The CDR3 region has the DNA TGTGCCAGCTCCCGGGAACTAGCGGAGAACACCGGGGAGCTGTTTTTT. This sequence encodes CASSRELAENTGELFF. The variable domain in full, with the rest retrieved from reference TRBV18 and TRBJ2-2, is NAGVMQNPRHLVRRRGQEARLRCSPMKGHSHVYWYRQLPEEGLKFMVYLQKENIIDESGMPKERFSAEFPKEGPSILRIQQVVRGDSAAYFCASSRELAENTGELFFGEGSRLTVL.

This clone was observed a single time. The rearrangement joins TRBV5-1 to TRBJ2-2, with D possibly TRBD2 on 5 matching bases. Between the trimmed V and J ends, which lost 4 bases and 4 bases, there was a span of 17 bases. Germline V gives CDR1 SGHRS, CDR2 YFSETQ. This CDR3 has 16 amino acids. CDR3 protein: CASSQANSGSTGELFF. The DNA of the CDR3 is TGCGCCAGCAGCCAGGCTAATTCGGGGAGCACCGGGGAGCTGTTTTTT.

CDR3 residues: CASGLARGADGYTF. The DNA of the CDR3 is TGTGCTAGTGGTTTGGCCCGGGGGGCGGATGGCTACACCTTC. The V gene is TRBV12-5, the J gene TRBJ1-2, with a possible D match to TRBD1 (6 bases). This CDR3 is 14 amino acids long. Trimming took 1 base from V and 6 from J, leaving 12 bases between them. Germline CDR1 is LGHNT and CDR2 is FRNRAP.